The entry below gives a single T cell receptor (beta chain) sequence along with its context. These data originate in a study of cytomegalovirus exposure and HLA in healthy donors. Turning to the study itself: Of the donors genotyped, approximately 410 in all, about 80% fell in the Caucasian-associated ancestry cluster.

The CDR3 runs to 15 residues. V gave up 1 base and J gave up 2 bases; unmatched junction bases: 1. In germline, CDR1 is SGHVS, CDR2 FQNEAQ. The PCR used 60 Vbeta and 13 Jbeta primers. Libraries were prepared by immunoSEQ multiplex PCR; TCRdb keeps only in-frame clonotypes and omits some of them. This table has 130,000 to 150,000 clones, around 10% appearing once. V is TRBV7-8 and J is TRBJ2-7, with 11 nucleotides matching TRBD1. This receptor was identified in a male donor in good health and CMV-seronegative. The specimen sequenced was PBMCs. CDR3 bases: TGTGCCAGCAGCTTAGGGGACAGGGGGGCCTACGAGCAGTACTTC. This encodes CASSLGDRGAYEQYF.